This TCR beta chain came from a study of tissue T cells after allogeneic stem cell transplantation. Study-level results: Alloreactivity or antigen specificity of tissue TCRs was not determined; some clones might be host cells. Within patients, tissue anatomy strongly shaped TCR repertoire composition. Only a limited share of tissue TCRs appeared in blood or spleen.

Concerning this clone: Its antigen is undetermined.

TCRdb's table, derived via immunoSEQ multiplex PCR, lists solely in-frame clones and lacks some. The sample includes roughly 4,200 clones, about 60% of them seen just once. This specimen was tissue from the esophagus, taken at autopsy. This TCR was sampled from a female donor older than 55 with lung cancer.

The CDR3 loop is CASRTGLNYGYTF. The CDR3, as DNA: TGTGCCAGCAGGACAGGCCTCAACTATGGCTACACCTTC. This chain links TRBV9 with TRBJ1-2; D perhaps matches TRBD1 (6 bases). V lost 5 bases, J lost 2 bases, and 10 bases lay in between. The CDR3 contains 13 residues. CDR1 and CDR2 from the germline V gene are SGDLS and YYNGEE.